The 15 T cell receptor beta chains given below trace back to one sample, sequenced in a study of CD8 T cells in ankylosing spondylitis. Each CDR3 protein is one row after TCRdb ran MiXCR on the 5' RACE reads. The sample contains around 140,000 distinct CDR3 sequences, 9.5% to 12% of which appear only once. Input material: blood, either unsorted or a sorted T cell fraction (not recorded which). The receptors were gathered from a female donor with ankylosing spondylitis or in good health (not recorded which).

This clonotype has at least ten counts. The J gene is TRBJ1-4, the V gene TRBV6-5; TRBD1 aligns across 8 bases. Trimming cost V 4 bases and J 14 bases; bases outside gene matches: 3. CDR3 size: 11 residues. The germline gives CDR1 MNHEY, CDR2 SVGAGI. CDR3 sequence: CASSSDRALFF. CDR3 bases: TGTGCCAGCAGTTCGGACAGGGCTCTGTTTTTT.

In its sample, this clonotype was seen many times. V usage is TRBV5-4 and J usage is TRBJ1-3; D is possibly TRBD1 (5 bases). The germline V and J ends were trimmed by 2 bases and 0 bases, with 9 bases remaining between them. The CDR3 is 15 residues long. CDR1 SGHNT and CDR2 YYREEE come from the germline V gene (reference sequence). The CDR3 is CASSFRAHSGNTIYF. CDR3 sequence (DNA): TGTGCCAGCAGCTTCAGGGCCCACTCTGGAAACACCATATATTTT.

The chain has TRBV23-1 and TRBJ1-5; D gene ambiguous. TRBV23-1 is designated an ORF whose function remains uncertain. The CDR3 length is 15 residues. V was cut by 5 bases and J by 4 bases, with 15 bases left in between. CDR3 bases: TGCGCCAGCAGTTTGGCCCAGCTTCAAAATCAGCCCCAGCATTTT. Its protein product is CASSLAQLQNQPQHF.

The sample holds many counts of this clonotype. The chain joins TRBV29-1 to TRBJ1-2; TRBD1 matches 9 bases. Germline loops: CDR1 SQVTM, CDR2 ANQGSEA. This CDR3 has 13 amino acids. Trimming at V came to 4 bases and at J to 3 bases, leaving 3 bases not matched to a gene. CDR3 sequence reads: CSVVRTGDYGYTF. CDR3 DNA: TGCAGCGTTGTGAGGACAGGGGACTATGGCTACACCTTC.

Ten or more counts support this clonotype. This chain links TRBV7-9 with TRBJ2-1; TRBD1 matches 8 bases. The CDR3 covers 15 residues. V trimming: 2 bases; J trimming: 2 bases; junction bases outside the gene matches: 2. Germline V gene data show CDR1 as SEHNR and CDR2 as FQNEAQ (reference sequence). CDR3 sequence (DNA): TGTGCCAGCAGCTTAAACAGGGGGGCCTACAATGAGCAGTTCTTC. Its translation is CASSLNRGAYNEQFF.

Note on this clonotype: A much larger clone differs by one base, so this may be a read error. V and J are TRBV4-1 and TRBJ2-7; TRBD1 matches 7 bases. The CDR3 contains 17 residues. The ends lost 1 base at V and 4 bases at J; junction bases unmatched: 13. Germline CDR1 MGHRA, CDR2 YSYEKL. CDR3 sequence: CASSQAGTVNRFYEQYF. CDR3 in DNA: TGCGCCAGCAGCCAAGCCGGGACAGTCAACCGATTTTACGAGCAGTACTTC.

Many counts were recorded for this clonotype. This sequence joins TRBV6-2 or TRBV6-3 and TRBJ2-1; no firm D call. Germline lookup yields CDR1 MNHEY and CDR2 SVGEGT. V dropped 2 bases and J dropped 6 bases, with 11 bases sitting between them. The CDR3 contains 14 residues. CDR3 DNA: TGTGCCAGCAGTTACCCTGGAAAGCCCAATGAGCAGTTCTTC. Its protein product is CASSYPGKPNEQFF.

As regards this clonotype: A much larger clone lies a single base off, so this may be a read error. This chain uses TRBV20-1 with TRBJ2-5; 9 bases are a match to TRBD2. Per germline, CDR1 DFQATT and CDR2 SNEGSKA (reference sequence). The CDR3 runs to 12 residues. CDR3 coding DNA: TGCAGTGCTGGGGGACTAGCAGAGACCCAGTGCTTC. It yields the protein CSAGGLAETQCF.

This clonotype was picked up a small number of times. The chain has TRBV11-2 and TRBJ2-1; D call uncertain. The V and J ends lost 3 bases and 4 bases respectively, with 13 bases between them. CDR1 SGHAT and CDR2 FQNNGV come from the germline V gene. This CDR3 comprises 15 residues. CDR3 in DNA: TGTGCCAGCAGCTTCCTTAGGGCCCGATACAATGAGCAGTTCTTC. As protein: CASSFLRARYNEQFF.

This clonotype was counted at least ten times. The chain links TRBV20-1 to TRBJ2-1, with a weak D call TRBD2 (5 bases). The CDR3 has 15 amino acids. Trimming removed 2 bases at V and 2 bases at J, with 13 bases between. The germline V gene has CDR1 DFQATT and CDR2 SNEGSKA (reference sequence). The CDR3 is CSARWSAGTYNEQFF. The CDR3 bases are TGCAGTGCTAGATGGAGCGCGGGCACCTACAATGAGCAGTTCTTC.

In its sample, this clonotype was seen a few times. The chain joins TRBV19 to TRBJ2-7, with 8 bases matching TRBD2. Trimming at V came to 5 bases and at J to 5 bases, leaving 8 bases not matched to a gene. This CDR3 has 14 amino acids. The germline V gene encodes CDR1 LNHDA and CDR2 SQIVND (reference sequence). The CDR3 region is CASSETGGFHEQYF. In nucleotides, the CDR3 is TGTGCCAGTAGTGAAACGGGAGGGTTCCACGAGCAGTACTTC.

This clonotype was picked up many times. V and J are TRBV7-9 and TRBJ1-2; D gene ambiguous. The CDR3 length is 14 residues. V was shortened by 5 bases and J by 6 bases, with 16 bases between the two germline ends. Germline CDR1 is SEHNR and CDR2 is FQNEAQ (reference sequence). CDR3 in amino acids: CASSLWTQSDGYTF. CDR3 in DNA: TGTGCCAGCAGCCTTTGGACCCAGTCGGATGGCTACACCTTC.

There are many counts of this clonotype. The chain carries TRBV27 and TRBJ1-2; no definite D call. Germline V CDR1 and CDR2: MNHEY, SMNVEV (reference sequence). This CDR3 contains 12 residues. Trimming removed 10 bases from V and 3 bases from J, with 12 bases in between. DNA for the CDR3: TGTGCCATAAAGGGCCAGGACTATGGCTACACCTTC. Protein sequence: CAIKGQDYGYTF.

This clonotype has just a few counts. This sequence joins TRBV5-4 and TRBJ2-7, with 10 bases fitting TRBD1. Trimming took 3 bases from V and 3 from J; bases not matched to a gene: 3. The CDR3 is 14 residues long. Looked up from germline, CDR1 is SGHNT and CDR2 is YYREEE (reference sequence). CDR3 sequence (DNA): TGTGCCAGCAGCTCAGACAGGGGGCTCTACGAGCAGTACTTC. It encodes CASSSDRGLYEQYF.

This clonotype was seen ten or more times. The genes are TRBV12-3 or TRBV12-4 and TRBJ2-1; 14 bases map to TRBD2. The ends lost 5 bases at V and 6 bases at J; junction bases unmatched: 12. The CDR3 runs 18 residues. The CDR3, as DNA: TGTGCCAGCAGTCCACCGGGACTAGCGGGAGTGGCTTCCAATGAGCAGTTCTTC. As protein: CASSPPGLAGVASNEQFF.